This T cell receptor beta chain was captured in a study of T-cell memory formation after mild COVID-19. Whole-study findings and limits: Some responding clones appeared in pre-infection memory, suggesting cross-reactive memory joined.

This clonotype was observed at least ten times. Its antigen is not known. Each CDR3 protein gets one entry after TCRdb re-called the 5' RACE reads with MiXCR. Among approximately 290,000 distinct CDR3 sequences, just under 20% were seen once, and the ten largest hold around 21%. The TCR was taken from a man younger than 35 who had mild COVID-19 (a few samples of this study predate the infection). Cell type and time point are not known. The sample was PBMCs or a T cell subset sorted from them (not recorded which).

Here the CDR3 DNA reads TGTGCCAGCAGTCCCTCCTCCAGGGGCTATGGCTACACCTTC. Its protein product is CASSPSSRGYGYTF. The chain has TRBV6-5 and TRBJ1-2, with D maybe TRBD1 (6 bases). From germline, CDR1 is MNHEY and CDR2 SVGAGI. Trimming pared 5 bases from V and 4 bases from J, leaving 14 bases between. CDR3 size: 14 residues.